Each of the 32 T cell receptor beta chains below was sequenced from the same sample in a study of blood T cell repertoires in COVID-19. The data were produced by immunoSEQ multiplex PCR, yet TCRdb's version contains in-frame clones alone and is incomplete. The sample consists of about 180,000 clones, about 85% of them appearing once. Sequencing was done on a sample of PBMCs or T cells enriched from blood (not recorded which). These receptors all come from a man aged 40-55 years who had recovered from COVID-19.

The rearrangement uses TRBV7-9 and TRBJ2-5, with D possibly TRBD1 on 5 matching bases. Trimming shortened V by 4 bases and J by 2 bases, and 20 bases separated the two germline ends. The length of the CDR3 is 17 residues. Germline-derived CDR1 and CDR2 are SEHNR and FQNEAQ (reference sequence). In nucleotides, the CDR3 is TGTGCCAGCAGCTCCACAGGACATCAAGGCTTACAAGAGACCCAGTACTTC. As protein: CASSSTGHQGLQETQYF.

This clone has only one observation. The CDR3 reads CASSWRAGEKLFF. CDR3 nucleotides: TGTGCCAGCTCCTGGCGGGCGGGTGAAAAACTGTTTTTT. V gene TRBV7-8 combines with J gene TRBJ1-4; D remains unclear. V lost 8 bases to trimming and J lost 7 bases, with 14 bases between them. CDR3 length: 13 residues. Germline CDR1 SGHVS, CDR2 FQNEAQ.

The rearrangement uses TRBV12-5 and TRBJ2-5; D is possibly TRBD2 (6 bases). Between the trimmed V and J ends, which lost 0 bases and 2 bases, there was a span of 10 bases. Germline-derived CDR1 and CDR2 are LGHNT and FRNRAP. The CDR3 loop spans 15 amino acids. CDR3 amino acids: CASGLVPGGQETQYF. The CDR3, as DNA: TGTGCTAGTGGTTTGGTACCCGGGGGTCAAGAGACCCAGTACTTC.

This clone was detected only a few times. This chain connects TRBV12-5 to TRBJ1-5, with D unclear. The CDR3 is made up of 13 amino acids. Germline CDR1 is LGHNT and CDR2 is FRNRAP. The ends were cut back, 2 bases at V and 8 bases at J, with 10 bases in the middle. The CDR3 DNA reads as TGTGCTAGTGGTTTGCTACTAGGAAAGCCCCAGCATTTT. This gives the protein CASGLLLGKPQHF.

The rearrangement uses TRBV5-1 and TRBJ1-2, with a possible D match to TRBD1 (6 bases). CDR3 length: 15 residues. Germline CDR1 and CDR2: SGHRS and YFSETQ. Trimming removed 4 bases from V and 1 base from J, with 14 bases in between. The CDR3 nucleotides are TGCGCCAGCAGCCCCTCCCCAGGGGTTAACTATGGCTACACCTTC. Its translation: CASSPSPGVNYGYTF.

The V call is TRBV19, the J call TRBJ1-2; 7 positions match TRBD1. V dropped 4 bases and J dropped 3; count of bases not matched to a gene: 5. This CDR3 spans 14 amino acids. Germline loops: CDR1 LNHDA, CDR2 SQIVND (reference sequence). In nucleotides, the CDR3 is TGTGCCAGTAGTACACAGGGGTCCCACTATGGCTACACCTTC. As protein: CASSTQGSHYGYTF.

The V call is TRBV2, the J call TRBJ2-5; 9 nucleotides agree with TRBD1. This CDR3 region has 15 residues. Germline V lookup: CDR1 SNHLY, CDR2 FYNNEI. V lost 9 bases, J lost 0 bases, and 8 bases stayed unmatched. CDR3 sequence reads: CAREAGQGHQETQYF. The CDR3 DNA follows: TGTGCCAGAGAGGCGGGACAGGGCCACCAAGAGACCCAGTACTTC. Combining the CDR3 with reference TRBV2 and TRBJ2-5 gives the whole variable domain EPEVTQTPSHQVTQMGQEVILRCVPISNHLYFYWYRQILGQKVEFLVSFYNNEISEKSEIFDDQFSVERPDGSNFTLKIRSTKLEDSAMYFCAREAGQGHQETQYFGPGTRLLVL.

This clone was observed once. The chain couples TRBV7-3 to TRBJ1-6; a possible D gene is TRBD1 (5 bases). The germline V gene has CDR1 SGHTA and CDR2 FQGTGA. Trimming removed 3 bases from V and 7 bases from J, with 10 bases in between. CDR3 length equals 14 residues. CDR3 in amino acids: CASSLGLLNSPLHF. The CDR3 DNA sequence: TGTGCCAGCAGCTTGGGACTCTTAAATTCACCCCTCCACTTT.

The chain couples TRBV6-5 to TRBJ1-2, with 7 nucleotides matching TRBD1. The CDR3 extends over 13 amino acids. Germline CDR1 is MNHEY and CDR2 is SVGAGI. J was trimmed by 6 bases and V by 8 bases; bases with no gene match: 9. For the CDR3, the DNA is TGTGCCAGCTATAGACAGGGAAGGGATGGCTACACCTTC. This encodes CASYRQGRDGYTF.

The rearrangement joins TRBV5-5 to TRBJ2-1, with TRBD2 matching 9 bases. Per germline, CDR1 SGHKS and CDR2 YYEKEE (reference sequence). This CDR3 has 15 amino acids. V dropped 0 bases and J dropped 4; count of bases not matched to a gene: 2. The CDR3 DNA reads TGTGCCAGCAGCTTGGACGCGGGGGGGTACAATGAGCAGTTCTTC. Translating it yields CASSLDAGGYNEQFF.

The chain couples TRBV7-9 to TRBJ1-1; D perhaps matches TRBD1 (6 bases). The CDR3 covers 14 residues. Germline CDR1 is SEHNR and CDR2 is FQNEAQ (reference sequence). V lost 6 bases, J lost 3 bases, and 14 bases lay in between. In nucleotides, the CDR3 is TGTGCCAGCAGTTCTAAGGGGGAGCACACTGAAGCTTTCTTT. Translating gives CASSSKGEHTEAFF. Looking up the rest from reference TRBV7-9 and TRBJ1-1 gives the full variable domain: DTGVSQNPRHKITKRGQNVTFRCDPISEHNRLYWYRQTLGQGPEFLTYFQNEAQLEKSRLLSDRFSAERPKGSFSTLEIQRTEQGDSAMYLCASSSKGEHTEAFFGQGTRLTVV.

This clone was observed a handful of times. This chain links TRBV28 with TRBJ1-2, with D tentatively TRBD1 (5 bases). The CDR3 is 13 amino acids. The V end lost 4 bases, the J end lost 7 bases, and 13 bases lay between the germline ends. The V gene's germline CDR1 is MDHEN and CDR2 SYDVKM. The CDR3 is CASSWARVAGYTF. The CDR3 DNA reads as TGTGCCAGCAGTTGGGCCAGGGTGGCTGGCTACACCTTC.

V is TRBV6-5 and J is TRBJ1-5; D may be TRBD1 (5 bases). This CDR3 is 15 amino acids long. V was cut by 8 bases and J by 2 bases, with 16 bases left in between. Per the germline V gene, CDR1 is MNHEY and CDR2 is SVGAGI. CDR3 sequence (DNA): TGTGCCAGCCTCACCAGGGCCGGCGGCAATCAGCCCCAGCATTTT. It is translated as CASLTRAGGNQPQHF.

The genes are TRBV6-1 and TRBJ2-1; TRBD2 matches 11 bases. Germline V gene sequence: CDR1 MNHNS, CDR2 SASEGT. The CDR3 runs to 15 residues. The V segment lost 0 bases and the J segment 11 bases; nucleotides outside the gene matches: 6. The chain's CDR3 is CASSEAGTSGYKQFF. Here the CDR3 DNA reads TGTGCCAGCAGTGAAGCCGGGACTAGCGGATATAAGCAGTTCTTC.

The chain employs TRBV6-5 and TRBJ1-1; 8 bases map to TRBD1. The germline gives CDR1 MNHEY, CDR2 SVGAGI. The CDR3 contains 14 residues. J gave up 1 base and V 4 bases, and 2 bases lay outside the gene matches. The CDR3 reads CASSSDRGNTEAFF. The CDR3 DNA reads TGTGCCAGCAGTTCCGACAGGGGGAACACTGAAGCTTTCTTT.

V is TRBV9 and J is TRBJ2-7, with D maybe TRBD2 (5 bases). CDR1 and CDR2 from the germline V gene are SGDLS and YYNGEE. V was pared by 4 bases and J by 4 bases, with 15 bases between. The CDR3 extends over 14 amino acids. CDR3 region: CASSYGLFGYEQYF. CDR3 nucleotides: TGTGCCAGCAGCTACGGACTCTTCGGTTACGAGCAGTACTTC.

The chain couples TRBV9 to TRBJ2-3; the match to TRBD2 covers 8 bases. Unmatched junction bases numbered 8, after V lost 0 bases and J lost 5 bases. CDR3 length equals 16 residues. Germline CDR1 and CDR2: SGDLS and YYNGEE. The CDR3 nucleotides are TGTGCCAGCAGCGTAGACCCAGCGGGAGCGAGAGATACGCAGTATTTT. It translates to CASSVDPAGARDTQYF.

This clone has a single count. The gene calls are TRBV5-8 and TRBJ2-7; 13 nucleotides agree with TRBD2. Germline CDR1 is SGHTS and CDR2 is YDEGEE. J lost 7 bases, V lost 1 base, and 2 bases had no gene match. This CDR3 contains 14 residues. CDR3 in DNA: TGTGCCAGCAGCTTGCGACTAGCGGGAGGAGAGCAGTACTTC. Encoded protein: CASSLRLAGGEQYF.

CDR3 coding DNA: TGTGCCAGCAGCCCGGGAGAAAAACTGTTTTTT. This encodes CASSPGEKLFF. The chain couples TRBV7-9 to TRBJ1-4; no definite D call. Germline CDR1 reads SEHNR; CDR2 reads FQNEAQ (reference sequence). The CDR3 loop spans 11 amino acids. The V end lost 5 bases, the J end lost 8 bases, and 6 bases lay between the germline ends.

The CDR3 region is CASSSLAGGNTGELFF. The CDR3 DNA follows: TGTGCCAGCAGCTCCCTAGCGGGGGGGAACACCGGGGAGCTGTTTTTT. The chain carries TRBV7-2 and TRBJ2-2, with TRBD2 matching 11 bases. Looked up from germline, CDR1 is SGHTA and CDR2 is FQGNSA. The CDR3 is 16 residues long. Trimming took 4 bases from V and 1 from J; bases not matched to a gene: 2. The full variable domain, with the rest looked up from reference TRBV7-2 and TRBJ2-2, is GAGVSQSPSNKVTEKGKDVELRCDPISGHTALYWYRQSLGQGLEFLIYFQGNSAPDKSGLPSDRFSAERTGGSVSTLTIQRTQQEDSAVYLCASSSLAGGNTGELFFGEGSRLTVL.

The chain links TRBV9 to TRBJ1-6; D perhaps matches TRBD1 (5 bases). The germline V gene encodes CDR1 SGDLS and CDR2 YYNGEE. The ends were cut back, 3 bases at V and 9 bases at J, with 13 bases in the middle. The CDR3 is 14 amino acids. DNA of the CDR3: TGTGCCAGCAGCGAGGGGCAGGGTCGTTCACCCCTCCACTTT. This translates into CASSEGQGRSPLHF.

The rearrangement links TRBV7-6 to TRBJ1-5; D call uncertain. This CDR3 has 16 residues. Trimming left V 0 bases short and J 1 base short, with 10 bases between. Germline V gene sequence: CDR1 SGHVS, CDR2 FNYEAQ. The CDR3 is CASSLAGTASNQPQHF. CDR3 nucleotide sequence: TGTGCCAGCAGCTTAGCCGGTACAGCAAGCAATCAGCCCCAGCATTTT.

The chain links TRBV19 to TRBJ2-2, with D possibly TRBD2 on 6 matching bases. With 6 bases removed from V and 5 bases from J, the gap between germline ends came to 13 bases. Looked up from germline, CDR1 is LNHDA and CDR2 is SQIVND (reference sequence). The CDR3 is 14 amino acids. CDR3 protein: CASRRREYTGELFF. CDR3 in DNA: TGTGCCAGTAGACGCCGGGAGTATACCGGGGAGCTGTTTTTT.

The chain is built from TRBV18 and TRBJ1-2; D unresolved. V was cut by 3 bases and J by 2 bases, with 13 bases left in between. Germline V gene data show CDR1 as KGHSH and CDR2 as LQKENI. The CDR3 spans 15 residues. CDR3 nucleotide sequence: TGTGCCAGCTCACCCCTCCTAGATTCAAACTATGGCTACACCTTC. It is translated as CASSPLLDSNYGYTF.

The rearrangement uses TRBV18 and TRBJ2-5; tentatively, D is TRBD1 (6 bases). The CDR3 extends over 16 amino acids. Deletions cut 4 bases from V and 2 bases from J, with 17 bases between. Germline CDR1 reads KGHSH; CDR2 reads LQKENI. Here the CDR3 DNA reads TGTGCCAGCTCACGCCCAGGGGACACCCCTCAAGAGACCCAGTACTTC. Translated, it gives CASSRPGDTPQETQYF.

The CDR3 reads CASSVGGDTNSPLHF. In DNA, the CDR3 is TGTGCCAGCAGCGTAGGAGGGGACACTAATTCACCCCTCCACTTT. The V and J genes are TRBV9 and TRBJ1-6, with D possibly TRBD1 on 6 matching bases. The germline CDR1 and CDR2 sequences are SGDLS and YYNGEE. There are 15 residues in the CDR3. The V gene lost 0 bases and the J gene lost 6 bases, with 10 bases spanning the gap.

CDR3 loop: CAWSVDREIGLAKNIQYF. The CDR3 bases are TGTGCCTGGAGTGTCGACAGGGAAATAGGACTAGCCAAAAACATTCAGTACTTC. The rearrangement joins TRBV30 to TRBJ2-4, with TRBD1 matching over 7 bases. Germline assignment: CDR1 GTSNPN and CDR2 SVGIG (reference sequence). V was pared by 0 bases and J by 0 bases, with 11 bases of the junction left unmatched. This CDR3 contains 18 residues.

Here the CDR3 DNA reads TGTGCCAGTAGTGAGGACAGGTTGCCCTCTGGGGCCAACGTCCTGACTTTC. This translates into CASSEDRLPSGANVLTF. The V and J genes are TRBV19 and TRBJ2-6; 7 nucleotides match TRBD1. From germline, CDR1 is LNHDA and CDR2 SQIVND (reference sequence). The J segment lost 0 bases and the V segment lost 5 bases, leaving 7 bases of the junction unmatched. This CDR3 contains 17 residues.

This chain connects TRBV9 to TRBJ1-3; tentatively, D is TRBD1 (5 bases). Trimming left V 4 bases short and J 4 bases short, with 15 bases between. Germline V lookup: CDR1 SGDLS, CDR2 YYNGEE. The CDR3 runs to 15 residues. CDR3 region: CASSPAGGSGNTIYF. The CDR3 DNA reads TGTGCCAGCAGCCCGGCCGGGGGATCAGGAAACACCATATATTTT. Supplemented by reference TRBV9 and TRBJ1-3, the full variable domain reads DSGVTQTPKHLITATGQRVTLRCSPRSGDLSVYWYQQSLDQGLQFLIQYYNGEERAKGNILERFSAQQFPDLHSELNLSSLELGDSALYFCASSPAGGSGNTIYFGEGSWLTVV.

The chain carries TRBV27 and TRBJ2-2, with D maybe TRBD2 (6 bases). CDR1 and CDR2 (germline): MNHEY, SMNVEV (reference sequence). Trimming pared 1 base from V and 7 bases from J, leaving 13 bases between. The CDR3 has 15 residues. CDR3 in DNA: TGTGCCAGCAGTTTATTGAAGGGCGGGAACGGGGAGCTGTTTTTT. This sequence encodes CASSLLKGGNGELFF.

This rearrangement joins TRBV5-4 to TRBJ2-7, with TRBD2 matching over 10 bases. V was pared by 4 bases and J by 2 bases, with 6 bases of the junction left unmatched. The CDR3 runs 15 residues. Germline V gene sequence: CDR1 SGHNT, CDR2 YYREEE (reference sequence). CDR3 sequence reads: CASSPASGSPYEQYF. The CDR3 nucleotides are TGTGCCAGCAGCCCGGCTAGCGGGAGCCCCTACGAGCAGTACTTC.

The chain combines TRBV19 with TRBJ2-1; the match to TRBD2 covers 15 bases. Trimming at V came to 7 bases and at J to 7 bases, leaving 8 bases not matched to a gene. The germline gives CDR1 LNHDA, CDR2 SQIVND (reference sequence). The CDR3 is 16 amino acids. The CDR3 loop reads CASTPGLAGGLNEQFF. The CDR3 DNA sequence: TGTGCCAGTACCCCCGGACTAGCGGGAGGGCTAAATGAGCAGTTCTTC.